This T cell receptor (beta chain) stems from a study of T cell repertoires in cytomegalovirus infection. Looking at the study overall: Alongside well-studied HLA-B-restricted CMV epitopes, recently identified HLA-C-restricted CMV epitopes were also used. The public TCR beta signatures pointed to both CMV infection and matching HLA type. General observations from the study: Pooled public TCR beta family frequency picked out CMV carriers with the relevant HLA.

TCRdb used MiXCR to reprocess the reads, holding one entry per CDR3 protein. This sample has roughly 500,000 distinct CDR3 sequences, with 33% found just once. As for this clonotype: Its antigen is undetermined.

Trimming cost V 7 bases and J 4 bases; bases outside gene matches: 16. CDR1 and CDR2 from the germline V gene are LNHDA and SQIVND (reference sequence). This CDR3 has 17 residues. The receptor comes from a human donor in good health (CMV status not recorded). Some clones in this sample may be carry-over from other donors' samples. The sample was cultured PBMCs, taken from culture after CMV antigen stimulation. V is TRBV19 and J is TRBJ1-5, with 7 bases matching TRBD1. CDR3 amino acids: CASTIYPSQGGNQPQHF. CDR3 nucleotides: TGTGCCAGTACCATATATCCGAGTCAGGGGGGAAATCAGCCCCAGCATTTT. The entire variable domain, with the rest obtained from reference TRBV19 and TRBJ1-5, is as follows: DGGITQSPKYLFRKEGQNVTLSCEQNLNHDAMYWYRQDPGQGLRLIYYSQIVNDFQKGDIAEGYSVSREKKESFPLTVTSAQKNPTAFYLCASTIYPSQGGNQPQHFGDGTRLSIL.